The rows below give T cell receptor beta chains drawn from one sample of a study of shared clonotypes between healthy human individuals. Produced via immunoSEQ multiplex PCR; TCRdb's table is partial and in-frame only. The profile shows about 1.5 million clones, around 98% of them singletons. Sequenced: naive CD4+ T cells sorted from blood. These receptor sequences come from a man aged 25 to 45 in good health. The CDR3 runs from the conserved cysteine through the conserved F or W. The order of the fields is J gene, D gene, V gene, CDR3 DNA, CDR3 protein. The D gene is left open where the match is weak.

j_call: TRBJ2-3
d_call: -
v_call: TRBV28
cdr3_nt: TGTGCCAGCAGTTTACCCGGGGGCCAGCTCACAGATACGCAGTATTTT
cdr3_aa: CASSLPGGQLTDTQYF

j_call: TRBJ2-7
d_call: -
v_call: TRBV2
cdr3_nt: TGTGCCAGTGCGGCCGGGAGCGATAACTTC
cdr3_aa: CASAAGSDNF

j_call: TRBJ2-1
d_call: -
v_call: TRBV7-9
cdr3_nt: TGTGCCAGCAGCATACAGGGTAATGAGCAGTTCTTC
cdr3_aa: CASSIQGNEQFF

j_call: TRBJ2-7
d_call: -
v_call: TRBV7-2
cdr3_nt: TGTGCCAGCAGCTTAGCGGCCATACTCGAGCAGTACTTC
cdr3_aa: CASSLAAILEQYF

j_call: TRBJ2-3
d_call: TRBD2
v_call: TRBV18
cdr3_nt: TGTGCCAGCTCACCCATAGCGGGAGATTCTGCAGATACGCAGTATTTT
cdr3_aa: CASSPIAGDSADTQYF

j_call: TRBJ2-7
d_call: TRBD1
v_call: TRBV18
cdr3_nt: TGTGCCAGCTCGAAATTCGGGACAGGATCTTCGAACGAGCAGTACTTC
cdr3_aa: CASSKFGTGSSNEQYF

j_call: TRBJ2-1
d_call: -
v_call: TRBV7-2
cdr3_nt: TGTGCCAGCAGCCCAGATGTCTCCGCGGTTGAGCAGTTCTTC
cdr3_aa: CASSPDVSAVEQFF

j_call: TRBJ2-7
d_call: TRBD1
v_call: TRBV13
cdr3_nt: TGTGCCAGCAGCTACTACGACAGGGGTCCCTACGAGCAGTACTTC
cdr3_aa: CASSYYDRGPYEQYF

j_call: TRBJ2-7
d_call: -
v_call: TRBV28
cdr3_nt: TGTGCCAGCAGTTCGGTGACAGAGAGATCCTACGAGCAGTACTTC
cdr3_aa: CASSSVTERSYEQYF

j_call: TRBJ2-3
d_call: -
v_call: TRBV18
cdr3_nt: TGTGCCAGCTCACGACGAGAGGGGTACACAGATACGCAGTATTTT
cdr3_aa: CASSRREGYTDTQYF

j_call: TRBJ2-1
d_call: TRBD2
v_call: TRBV5-4
cdr3_nt: TGTGCCAGCAGCCCCCGCAGACTAGCGGTCTACAATGAGCAGTTCTTC
cdr3_aa: CASSPRRLAVYNEQFF

j_call: TRBJ2-5
d_call: -
v_call: TRBV29-1
cdr3_nt: TGCAGCGCCGTTTTTTTGGGGCCGAAGACCCAGTACTTC
cdr3_aa: CSAVFLGPKTQYF

j_call: TRBJ1-5
d_call: -
v_call: TRBV19
cdr3_nt: TGTGCCAGTAGTATGGTTAGAACAGACTATAGCAATCAGCCCCAGCATTTT
cdr3_aa: CASSMVRTDYSNQPQHF

j_call: TRBJ2-7
d_call: -
v_call: TRBV10-2
cdr3_nt: TGCGCCAGCAGTGAGTTCGGGGCCTACGAGCAGTACTTC
cdr3_aa: CASSEFGAYEQYF

j_call: TRBJ1-2
d_call: -
v_call: TRBV18
cdr3_nt: TGTGCCAGCTCACCACGGGGTGCAACTAACTATGGCTACACCTTC
cdr3_aa: CASSPRGATNYGYTF

j_call: TRBJ2-1
d_call: TRBD2
v_call: TRBV15
cdr3_nt: TGTGCCACCAGCTCCAGACTAGCGTATGATGAGCAGTTCTTC
cdr3_aa: CATSSRLAYDEQFF

j_call: TRBJ1-1
d_call: -
v_call: TRBV9
cdr3_nt: TGTGCCAGCAGCCTAAAGGACGGGACCCCGGTGCTCTTT
cdr3_aa: CASSLKDGTPVLF

j_call: TRBJ2-3
d_call: TRBD2
v_call: TRBV30
cdr3_nt: TGTGCCTTGGGACTAGCGGGAGGGTTTGTAGATACGCAGTATTTT
cdr3_aa: CALGLAGGFVDTQYF

j_call: TRBJ2-1
d_call: TRBD1
v_call: TRBV11-3
cdr3_nt: TGTGCCAGCAGCCGGGACAGGGCGAACAATGAGCAGTTCTTC
cdr3_aa: CASSRDRANNEQFF

j_call: TRBJ2-1
d_call: TRBD1
v_call: TRBV28
cdr3_nt: TGTGCCAGCAGTCCGGGACAGATCTACAATGAGCAGTTCTTC
cdr3_aa: CASSPGQIYNEQFF

j_call: TRBJ2-3
d_call: -
v_call: TRBV7-9
cdr3_nt: TGTGCCAGCAGCTTCAGACGGATTTCTAGCACAGATACGCAGTATTTT
cdr3_aa: CASSFRRISSTDTQYF

j_call: TRBJ2-2
d_call: TRBD1
v_call: TRBV7-6
cdr3_nt: TGTGCCAGCAGCTCCGGGACAGGGTTCACCGGGGAGCTGTTTTTT
cdr3_aa: CASSSGTGFTGELFF

j_call: TRBJ2-2
d_call: -
v_call: TRBV28
cdr3_nt: TGTGCCAGCAGTTTGATAGGTACCAAGGGTAGGAGCACCGGGGAGCTGTTTTTT
cdr3_aa: CASSLIGTKGRSTGELFF

j_call: TRBJ2-2
d_call: -
v_call: TRBV10-2
cdr3_nt: TGCGCCAGCCGATCCGGAAACACCGGGGAGCTGTTTTTT
cdr3_aa: CASRSGNTGELFF

j_call: TRBJ1-5
d_call: TRBD1
v_call: TRBV28
cdr3_nt: TGTGCCAGCAAGGAGGGGGCGGCGGGGCAGCCCCAGCATTTT
cdr3_aa: CASKEGAAGQPQHF

j_call: TRBJ1-5
d_call: -
v_call: TRBV19
cdr3_nt: TGTGCCACCCAGGGTAGGGGACGGCCCCAGCATTTT
cdr3_aa: CATQGRGRPQHF

j_call: TRBJ1-1
d_call: -
v_call: TRBV30
cdr3_nt: TGTGCCTGGAGTGAAAACAGGCGGACTGAAGCTTTCTTT
cdr3_aa: CAWSENRRTEAFF

j_call: TRBJ2-2
d_call: TRBD2
v_call: TRBV4-3
cdr3_nt: TGCGCCAGCAGCCCGCGGCCCAGCGGGGCAAACACCGGGGAGCTGTTTTTT
cdr3_aa: CASSPRPSGANTGELFF

j_call: TRBJ1-2
d_call: -
v_call: TRBV2
cdr3_nt: TGTGCCAGCAGTGATCTAGTAAGGAACTATGGCTACACCTTC
cdr3_aa: CASSDLVRNYGYTF

j_call: TRBJ2-1
d_call: -
v_call: TRBV5-1
cdr3_nt: TGCGCCAGCAGCTTGGGGCCGCGCGGTAACAATGAGCAGTTCTTC
cdr3_aa: CASSLGPRGNNEQFF

j_call: TRBJ2-7
d_call: -
v_call: TRBV10-1
cdr3_nt: TGCGCCAGCAGTCGAAGCGTTCTGGGCGAGCAGTACTTC
cdr3_aa: CASSRSVLGEQYF

j_call: TRBJ2-1
d_call: TRBD2
v_call: TRBV5-1
cdr3_nt: TGCGCCAGCAGCCCTCAGGGACTAGCGGCTTACAATGAGCAGTTCTTC
cdr3_aa: CASSPQGLAAYNEQFF

j_call: TRBJ2-2
d_call: TRBD1
v_call: TRBV29-1
cdr3_nt: TGCAGCGTTGGGCAATTGGGACAGGGCAACGGGGAGCTGTTTTTT
cdr3_aa: CSVGQLGQGNGELFF

j_call: TRBJ2-3
d_call: TRBD1
v_call: TRBV2
cdr3_nt: TGTGCCAGCAGTGGACAGGGGGGGACAGATACGCAGTATTTT
cdr3_aa: CASSGQGGTDTQYF

j_call: TRBJ2-3
d_call: TRBD2
v_call: TRBV9
cdr3_nt: TGTGCCAGCAGCCCGGGACTAGCGGGAGGGCCACGGGCAGATACGCAGTATTTT
cdr3_aa: CASSPGLAGGPRADTQYF

j_call: TRBJ1-2
d_call: -
v_call: TRBV18
cdr3_nt: TGTGCCAGCTCACCGGACAGTCGAGACTATGGCTACACCTTC
cdr3_aa: CASSPDSRDYGYTF

j_call: TRBJ1-5
d_call: -
v_call: TRBV16
cdr3_nt: TGTGCCAGCAGCCCCTTGACCCCCGCGTGGGAGGGCAATCAGCCCCAGCATTTT
cdr3_aa: CASSPLTPAWEGNQPQHF

j_call: TRBJ2-7
d_call: -
v_call: TRBV5-1
cdr3_nt: TGCGCCAGCAGCTTGGCCGGCCGCCGTTCCGAGCAGTACTTC
cdr3_aa: CASSLAGRRSEQYF

j_call: TRBJ2-7
d_call: -
v_call: TRBV18
cdr3_nt: TGTGCCAGCTCACGACAGCCTGTGGAAGAGCAGTACTTC
cdr3_aa: CASSRQPVEEQYF

j_call: TRBJ2-7
d_call: -
v_call: TRBV4-2
cdr3_nt: TGTGCCAGCAGCCAAGGGCCAGCCGGTGTCTACGAGCAGTACTTC
cdr3_aa: CASSQGPAGVYEQYF

j_call: TRBJ2-2
d_call: -
v_call: TRBV27
cdr3_nt: TGTGCCAGCAGTTTAAGGCCCGCGAGCGGGGAGCTGTTTTTT
cdr3_aa: CASSLRPASGELFF

j_call: TRBJ1-2
d_call: TRBD1
v_call: TRBV19
cdr3_nt: TGCGTAACGACAGGGAACTATGGCTACACCTTC
cdr3_aa: CVTTGNYGYTF

j_call: TRBJ1-1
d_call: TRBD1
v_call: TRBV28
cdr3_nt: TGTGCCAGCAGTTTGTCTGCCACAGGGGGCTACACTGAAGCTTTCTTT
cdr3_aa: CASSLSATGGYTEAFF

j_call: TRBJ2-7
d_call: -
v_call: TRBV5-1
cdr3_nt: TGCGCCAGCAGGCTAGGAGCGGGTAGGGAGCAGTACTTC
cdr3_aa: CASRLGAGREQYF

j_call: TRBJ2-1
d_call: TRBD2
v_call: TRBV5-4
cdr3_nt: TGTGCCAGCAGCTTGGTTGGCCTAGCGGGAGGGAATGAGCAGTTCTTC
cdr3_aa: CASSLVGLAGGNEQFF

j_call: TRBJ2-1
d_call: -
v_call: TRBV7-9
cdr3_nt: TGTGCCAGCAGCTTAGTACCCCGGAGCTACAATGAGCAGTTCTTC
cdr3_aa: CASSLVPRSYNEQFF

j_call: TRBJ1-5
d_call: -
v_call: TRBV30
cdr3_nt: TGTGCCTGGAGTGGGTACAGCAATCAGCCCCAGCATTTT
cdr3_aa: CAWSGYSNQPQHF

j_call: TRBJ2-5
d_call: -
v_call: TRBV5-1
cdr3_nt: TGCGCCAGCAGCTTGAATCCCCAAGAGACCCAGTACTTC
cdr3_aa: CASSLNPQETQYF

j_call: TRBJ1-4
d_call: TRBD1
v_call: TRBV5-1
cdr3_nt: TGCGCCAGCAGCTTGTCTTGGACAGGGACTAATGAAAAACTGTTTTTT
cdr3_aa: CASSLSWTGTNEKLFF

j_call: TRBJ2-1
d_call: -
v_call: TRBV14
cdr3_nt: TGTGCCAGCAGCCCCCACGCAGGTTTCTACAATGAGCAGTTCTTC
cdr3_aa: CASSPHAGFYNEQFF

j_call: TRBJ2-1
d_call: TRBD2
v_call: TRBV28
cdr3_nt: TGTGCCAGCAGCAGGGTAAGCGGGAGCTCCTACAATGAGCAGTTCTTC
cdr3_aa: CASSRVSGSSYNEQFF

j_call: TRBJ1-5
d_call: -
v_call: TRBV5-1
cdr3_nt: TGCGCCAGCAAACTCGACGGAGATAGCAATCAGCCCCAGCATTTT
cdr3_aa: CASKLDGDSNQPQHF

j_call: TRBJ1-5
d_call: -
v_call: TRBV29-1
cdr3_nt: TGCAGCGTAGACACAGGGAAGGACCAGCCCCAGCATTTT
cdr3_aa: CSVDTGKDQPQHF

j_call: TRBJ2-5
d_call: TRBD2
v_call: TRBV5-6
cdr3_nt: TGTGCCAGCAGCACTAACCCCAGCGGGAGCTCAGAGACCCAGTACTTC
cdr3_aa: CASSTNPSGSSETQYF

j_call: TRBJ2-2
d_call: TRBD1
v_call: TRBV10-3
cdr3_nt: TGTGCCATCAGTGACAGGGGACAGGGGGGAGCCGGGGAGCTGTTTTTT
cdr3_aa: CAISDRGQGGAGELFF

j_call: TRBJ2-2
d_call: -
v_call: TRBV10-1
cdr3_nt: TGCGCCAGCAGAGTCGGGGACACCGGGGAGCTGTTTTTT
cdr3_aa: CASRVGDTGELFF

j_call: TRBJ2-5
d_call: -
v_call: TRBV4-1
cdr3_nt: TGCGCCAGCAGCTGGGAGTCGTCCCAAGAGACCCAGTACTTC
cdr3_aa: CASSWESSQETQYF

j_call: TRBJ2-1
d_call: TRBD1
v_call: TRBV6-6
cdr3_nt: TGTGCCAGCAGGGGGGGACAGGTACAGTTCTTC
cdr3_aa: CASRGGQVQFF

j_call: TRBJ1-5
d_call: TRBD1
v_call: TRBV18
cdr3_nt: TGTGCCAGCTCTCAAGACAGGGAGTATAGCAATCAGCCCCAGCATTTT
cdr3_aa: CASSQDREYSNQPQHF